The 14 T cell receptor beta chains listed next were all sequenced from one sample in a study of tumor-infiltrating lymphocytes in localized non-small cell lung cancer. Repertoires were generated with immunoSEQ multiplex PCR, while TCRdb's copy carries only in-frame clones and drops some. The sample yields roughly 3,000 clones, around 70% seen once. Material for sequencing was uninvolved lung tissue not adjacent to the tumor. These receptors all stem from a human donor with non-small cell lung cancer.

V usage is TRBV14 and J usage is TRBJ1-2, with no clear D. The CDR3 covers 14 residues. Germline CDR1 and CDR2: SGHDN and FVKESK. The V gene lost 0 bases and the J gene lost 10 bases, with 15 bases spanning the gap. The CDR3 region has the DNA TGTGCCAGCAGCCAAGATTTGCCTTTTGGAGACTACACCTTC. Encoded protein: CASSQDLPFGDYTF.

The table lists this clone with a few counts. The chain employs TRBV7-2 and TRBJ1-1; 9 bases match TRBD1. CDR3 length: 14 amino acids. CDR1 is SGHTA, CDR2 FQGNSA, per germline. After removal of 2 bases from V and 8 bases from J, the junction contained 6 bases not matched to a gene. CDR3 amino acids: CASSLPGQGREAFF. In DNA form, the CDR3 reads TGTGCCAGCAGCTTACCCGGACAGGGGCGCGAAGCTTTCTTT.

The chain carries TRBV6-6 and TRBJ1-5, with 7 nucleotides matching TRBD1. Germline V gene sequence: CDR1 MNHNY, CDR2 SVGAGI (reference sequence). V shed 0 bases and J 4 bases; nucleotides not matched to a gene: 6. The CDR3 consists of 16 residues. CDR3 residues: CASSYSIGTDNQPQHF. The CDR3 coding sequence is TGTGCCAGCAGTTACTCGATCGGGACAGATAATCAGCCCCAGCATTTT.

By share, this clone ranks as large. DNA for the CDR3: TGCGCCAGCAGCTTGGTTACAGGGGGCGTCACTGAAGCTTTCTTT. This codes for CASSLVTGGVTEAFF. The genes are TRBV5-1 and TRBJ1-1; 9 nucleotides line up with TRBD1. Germline CDR1 SGHRS, CDR2 YFSETQ. The CDR3 loop spans 15 amino acids. The ends lost 0 bases at V and 4 bases at J; junction bases unmatched: 4.

The chain links TRBV27 to TRBJ1-5; unclear D gene. Germline CDR1 MNHEY, CDR2 SMNVEV (reference sequence). V dropped 6 bases and J dropped 2 bases, with 14 bases sitting between them. The CDR3 is made up of 15 amino acids. CDR3 in amino acids: CASRQSREGNQPQHF. CDR3 nucleotide sequence: TGTGCCAGCAGGCAATCACGGGAGGGCAATCAGCCCCAGCATTTT.

This clone appeared once. This chain links TRBV5-8 with TRBJ1-4; TRBD1 might be the D (6 bases). The CDR3 runs 15 residues. Germline CDR1 reads SGHTS; CDR2 reads YDEGEE. V lost 4 bases, J lost 0 bases, and 10 bases lay in between. CDR3 sequence (DNA): TGTGCCAGCAGCAGACAGGTTGCAACTAATGAAAAACTGTTTTTT. Its translation: CASSRQVATNEKLFF.

The J gene is TRBJ2-4, the V gene TRBV5-1, with D unclear. The V gene lost 0 bases and the J gene lost 0 bases, with 10 bases spanning the gap. CDR3 length: 16 residues. CDR1 is SGHRS and CDR2 is YFSETQ in the germline V gene. The CDR3 region is CASSLASELAKNIQYF. CDR3 bases: TGCGCCAGCAGCTTGGCCAGCGAACTAGCCAAAAACATTCAGTACTTC.

The chain recombines TRBV5-1 with TRBJ2-7; D is perhaps TRBD1 (6 bases). CDR1 SGHRS and CDR2 YFSETQ come from the germline V gene. The V end lost 0 bases, the J end lost 9 bases, and 13 bases lay between the germline ends. The CDR3 covers 13 residues. The CDR3 loop is CASSLEGPRGQYV. DNA of the CDR3: TGCGCCAGCAGCTTGGAAGGGCCCAGGGGGCAGTACGTC.

V gene TRBV5-6 combines with J gene TRBJ2-1, with TRBD1 matching over 8 bases. CDR3 length: 18 residues. The germline V gene encodes CDR1 SGHDT and CDR2 YYEEEE. The V and J ends lost 10 bases and 5 bases, in that order; junction bases with no gene match: 23. The CDR3 region has the DNA TGTGCCTCTTGGAGGTGGGGCAAACCGGGACAGGAAAACAATGAGCAGTTCTTC. It codes for CASWRWGKPGQENNEQFF.

The chain employs TRBV6-1 and TRBJ1-5; D is perhaps TRBD1 (6 bases). CDR3 length: 15 residues. Trimming removed 10 bases at V and 6 bases at J, with 22 bases between. CDR1 is MNHNS and CDR2 is SASEGT in the germline V gene. The CDR3 DNA follows: TGTGCCACCCTCCGGGTAAGGGGGGCTAGTCAGCCCCAGCATTTT. This encodes CATLRVRGASQPQHF.

The rearrangement links TRBV19 to TRBJ1-5, with D possibly being TRBD1 (6 bases). V was trimmed by 6 bases and J by 10 bases, leaving 16 bases between them. CDR1 and CDR2 (germline): LNHDA, SQIVND (reference sequence). The CDR3 contains 13 residues. Written as DNA, the CDR3 is TGTGCCAGTAGGGACAGCATGCTCGATCCCCAGCATTTT. This translates into CASRDSMLDPQHF.

The table lists this clone with a count of one. The CDR3 is CASSIRIGSVTKGYTF. The CDR3 region has the DNA TGTGCCAGTAGTATCCGGATAGGGTCGGTTACTAAAGGCTACACCTTC. This chain joins TRBV19 and TRBJ1-2; no reliable D call. This CDR3 is built from 16 residues. The V end was cut by 3 bases, the J end by 8 bases, with 22 bases between. The germline V gene encodes CDR1 LNHDA and CDR2 SQIVND (reference sequence). The full variable domain, in which reference TRBV19 and TRBJ1-2 provide the parts outside the CDR3, is DGGITQSPKYLFRKEGQNVTLSCEQNLNHDAMYWYRQDPGQGLRLIYYSQIVNDFQKGDIAEGYSVSREKKESFPLTVTSAQKNPTAFYLCASSIRIGSVTKGYTFGSGTRLTVV.

V usage is TRBV7-9 and J usage is TRBJ1-4; 8 bases are a match to TRBD1. J was trimmed by 7 bases and V by 2 bases; bases with no gene match: 6. This CDR3 spans 15 amino acids. CDR1 is SEHNR, CDR2 FQNEAQ, per germline (reference sequence). For the CDR3, the DNA is TGTGCCAGCAGCTTAAGTAAAACAGGGGGTGAAAAACTGTTTTTT. Amino acid sequence: CASSLSKTGGEKLFF.

This clone was seen a handful of times. This sequence joins TRBV5-5 and TRBJ2-7; a possible D gene is TRBD2 (5 bases). This CDR3 region has 13 residues. Trimming shortened V by 4 bases and J by 6 bases, and 14 bases separated the two germline ends. The V gene's germline CDR1 is SGHKS and CDR2 YYEKEE (reference sequence). CDR3 region: CASSPGSGVEQYF. CDR3 DNA sequence: TGTGCCAGCAGCCCCGGGTCCGGGGTCGAGCAGTACTTC.